This TCR beta chain was found in a study of PD-L1 blockade in urothelial cancer. Study in general: From 2014, patients received atezolizumab, given as 1,200 mg intravenously every 3 weeks. Blood was tested 3 weeks (second dose) and 6 weeks into treatment. Blood samples had a median of around 140,000 T cells, 75,000 to 90,000 unique TCRs, and clonality around 0.08.

Sample time point: peripheral blood 6 weeks after treatment start. Synthetic TCR analog templates were spiked into all PCRs individually. The table came from immunoSEQ multiplex PCR; TCRdb's copy has only in-frame clones and leaves some out. The table records 95,000 to 150,000 clones, more than 75% of them present only once. V lost 5 bases, J lost 0 bases, and 14 bases lay in between. Germline lookup yields CDR1 MDHEN and CDR2 SYDVKM. The CDR3 is made up of 15 amino acids. The sequence derives from a man aged 45-65 years with urothelial cancer. The input for sequencing was PBMCs, taken around atezolizumab (anti-PD-L1) treatment. The J gene is TRBJ2-7, the V gene TRBV28; D possibly corresponds to TRBD2 (5 bases). CDR3 residues: CASSPLGSGSYEQYF. As DNA, the CDR3 is TGTGCCAGCAGTCCCTTGGGGAGCGGCTCCTACGAGCAGTACTTC.